This TCR beta chain is drawn from a study of blood T cell repertoires in COVID-19. Study in general: PBMCs, B-cell-depleted T cells, or T cells were the source of the cDNA or gDNA that made up the material.

The repertoire was sequenced with immunoSEQ multiplex PCR; TCRdb's copy has only in-frame clones and lacks some. In the table there are over 120,000 clones, roughly 80% of which are singletons. This clone has just one count. This receptor was identified in a man in his fifties or sixties who had recovered from COVID-19. The sequenced material came from PBMCs or T cells enriched from blood (not recorded which).

This CDR3 reads CASSRLGGSSGNTIYF. CDR3 DNA: TGTGCCAGCAGTCGATTGGGAGGGTCCTCTGGAAACACCATATATTTT. This chain uses TRBV25-1 with TRBJ1-3; D is ambiguous. Germline V lookup: CDR1 MGHDK, CDR2 SYGVNS. This CDR3 is built from 16 residues. Trimming shortened V by 5 bases and J by 0 bases, and 14 bases separated the two germline ends.